This T cell receptor beta chain came from a study of T cell clones after liver transplantation. This CDR3 has 12 amino acids. V was cut by 8 bases and J by 2 bases, with 7 bases left in between. Germline loops: CDR1 KGHSY, CDR2 FQNENV. Sequencing used immunoSEQ multiplex PCR; TCRdb keeps in-frame clones, though not all of them. The data contain around 20,000 clones, around 90% of them singletons. Unstimulated PBMCs were sorted into CD3+CD4+ and CD3+CD8+ populations. Sequenced material: CD8+ T cells from blood, taken before liver transplant. The rearrangement links TRBV16 to TRBJ2-1; no clear D gene. This clonotype was sampled from a human donor who received a liver transplant. The CDR3 sequence: CASGLAYNEQFF. CDR3 in DNA: TGTGCCAGCGGGCTAGCCTACAATGAGCAGTTCTTC.